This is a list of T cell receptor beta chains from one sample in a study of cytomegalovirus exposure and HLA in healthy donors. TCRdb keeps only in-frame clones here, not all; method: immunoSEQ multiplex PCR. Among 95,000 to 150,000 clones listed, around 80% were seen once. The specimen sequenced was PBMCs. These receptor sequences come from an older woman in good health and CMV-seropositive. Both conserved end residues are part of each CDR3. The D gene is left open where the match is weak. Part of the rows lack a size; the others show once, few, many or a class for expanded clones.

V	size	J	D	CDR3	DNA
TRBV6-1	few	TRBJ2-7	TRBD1	CASTSGTAVPEQYF	TGTGCCAGCACCTCCGGGACAGCGGTACCAGAGCAGTACTTC
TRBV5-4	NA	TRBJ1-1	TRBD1	CASGSAGGADTEAFF	TGTGCCAGCGGATCAGCAGGGGGCGCAGACACTGAAGCTTTCTTT
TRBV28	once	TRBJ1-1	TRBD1	CASSTNNRGTGAFF	TGTGCCAGCAGTACGAACAACAGGGGAACAGGGGCTTTCTTT
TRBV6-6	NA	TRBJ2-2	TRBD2	CASRLGLAGELFF	TGTGCCAGCAGGCTCGGACTAGCCGGGGAGCTGTTTTTT
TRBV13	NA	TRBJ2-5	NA	CASSLIWRETQYF	TGTGCCAGCAGCTTGATATGGAGAGAGACCCAGTACTTC
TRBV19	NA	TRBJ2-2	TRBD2	CASSTSGGPGVGELFF	TGTGCCAGTAGTACTAGCGGGGGGCCCGGGGTCGGGGAGCTGTTTTTT
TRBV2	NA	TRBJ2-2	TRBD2	CASRGTSGSRNGGELFF	TGTGCCAGCAGGGGGACTAGCGGGAGTCGGAACGGCGGGGAGCTGTTTTTT
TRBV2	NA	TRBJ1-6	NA	CASRQQVMNSPLHF	TGTGCCAGCAGACAACAGGTTATGAATTCACCCCTCCACTTT
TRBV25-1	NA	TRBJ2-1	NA	CASNSGRGSYNEQFF	TGTGCCAGCAATTCTGGGAGGGGGTCCTACAATGAGCAGTTCTTC
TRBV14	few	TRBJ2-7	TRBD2	CASSSSGSSYEQYF	TGTGCCAGCAGCTCTAGCGGGAGCTCCTACGAGCAGTACTTC
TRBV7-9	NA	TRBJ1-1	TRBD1	CASSLVQGSAFF	TGTGCCAGCAGCTTGGTACAGGGGAGTGCTTTCTTT
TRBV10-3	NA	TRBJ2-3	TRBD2	CAISGSGGTDTQYF	TGTGCCATCAGTGGAAGCGGGGGCACAGATACGCAGTATTTT
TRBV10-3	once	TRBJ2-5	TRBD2	CAISTSGGASETQYF	TGTGCCATCAGCACTAGCGGGGGGGCCTCTGAGACCCAGTACTTC
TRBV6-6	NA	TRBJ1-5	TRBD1	CASSGQGRQPQHF	TGTGCCAGCAGCGGACAGGGACGGCAGCCCCAGCATTTT
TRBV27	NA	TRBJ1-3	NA	CASSLSGAGNTIYF	TGTGCCAGCAGTTTATCAGGGGCTGGAAACACCATATATTTT
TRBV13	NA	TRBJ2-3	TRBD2	CASSLGLAGGTDTQYF	TGTGCCAGCAGCTTAGGCCTAGCGGGGGGCACAGATACGCAGTATTTT
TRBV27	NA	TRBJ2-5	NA	CASSLSPSQETQYF	TGTGCCAGCAGTTTATCGCCCAGCCAAGAGACCCAGTACTTC
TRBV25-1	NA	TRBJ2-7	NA	CASSDPLTEAYEQYF	TGTGCCAGCAGTGACCCGCTCACCGAGGCCTACGAGCAGTACTTC
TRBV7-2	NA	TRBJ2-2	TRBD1	CASSSRTGGPNTGELFF	TGTGCCAGCAGCTCTCGGACAGGAGGCCCGAACACCGGGGAGCTGTTTTTT
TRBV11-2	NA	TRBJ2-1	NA	CASSLGPDIRSSYNEQFF	TGTGCCAGCAGCTTAGGACCAGACATTCGCAGCTCCTACAATGAGCAGTTCTTC
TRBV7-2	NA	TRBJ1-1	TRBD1	CASSETGGTEAFF	TGTGCCAGCAGCGAGACAGGGGGCACTGAAGCTTTCTTT
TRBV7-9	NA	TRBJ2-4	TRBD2	CASSLAVGGTGGIQYF	TGTGCCAGCAGCTTAGCCGTCGGGGGGACGGGTGGCATTCAGTACTTC
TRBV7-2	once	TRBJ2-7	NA	CASSPAYEQYF	TGTGCCAGCAGCCCTGCCTACGAGCAGTACTTC
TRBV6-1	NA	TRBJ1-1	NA	CASIQDSMNTEAFF	TGTGCCAGCATTCAGGACAGCATGAACACTGAAGCTTTCTTT
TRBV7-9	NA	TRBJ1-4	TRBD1	CASSRPDRRTNEKLFF	TGTGCCAGCAGCCGACCGGACAGGAGGACTAATGAAAAACTGTTTTTT
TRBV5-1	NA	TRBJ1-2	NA	CASRPTLSNYGYTF	TGCGCCAGCAGACCAACCCTCAGTAACTATGGCTACACCTTC
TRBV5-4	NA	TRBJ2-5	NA	CASSLQHRQETQYF	TGTGCCAGCAGCCTACAGCACCGTCAAGAGACCCAGTACTTC
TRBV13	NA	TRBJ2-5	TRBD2	CASSWGLAGETQYF	TGTGCCAGCAGTTGGGGGTTAGCGGGAGAGACCCAGTACTTC
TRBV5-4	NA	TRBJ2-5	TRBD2	CASSLSGRASRTQYF	TGTGCCAGCAGCCTCAGCGGGAGGGCCTCGCGGACCCAGTACTTC
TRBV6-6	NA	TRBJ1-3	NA	CASRIPTGNTIYF	TGTGCCAGCAGGATCCCTACTGGAAACACCATATATTTT
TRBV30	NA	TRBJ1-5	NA	CAWSVPRVNQPQHF	TGTGCCTGGAGTGTACCGAGGGTTAATCAGCCCCAGCATTTT
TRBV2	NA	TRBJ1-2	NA	CASSRPDRTYGYTF	TGTGCCAGCAGCCGTCCCGACAGAACCTATGGCTACACCTTC
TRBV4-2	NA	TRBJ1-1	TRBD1	CASSPGGPGQGVTEAFF	TGTGCCAGCAGCCCAGGGGGGCCGGGACAGGGGGTCACTGAAGCTTTCTTT
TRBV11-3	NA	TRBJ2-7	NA	CASSLDGQGLYEQYF	TGTGCCAGCAGCTTAGATGGCCAGGGACTCTACGAGCAGTACTTC
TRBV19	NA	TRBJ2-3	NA	CASSIGGLKSDTQYF	TGTGCCAGTAGTATAGGTGGCTTAAAGTCAGATACGCAGTATTTT
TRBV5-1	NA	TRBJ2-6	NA	CASQPHISGANVLTF	TGCGCCAGCCAACCCCACATCTCTGGGGCCAACGTCCTGACTTTC
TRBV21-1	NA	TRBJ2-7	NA	CASSIKLGTGDHEQYF	TGTGCCAGCAGCATAAAGCTTGGGACAGGGGACCACGAGCAGTACTTC
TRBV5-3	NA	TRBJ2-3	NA	CARSPPPVSTDTQYF	TGTGCCAGAAGCCCCCCCCCAGTAAGCACAGATACGCAGTATTTT
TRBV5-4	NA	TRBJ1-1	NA	CASSLRTTPGTEAFF	TGTGCCAGCAGCCTGCGGACGACACCGGGAACTGAAGCTTTCTTT
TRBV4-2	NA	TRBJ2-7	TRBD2	CASSQDLGGTSGYEQYF	TGTGCCAGCAGCCAAGACCTCGGGGGGACTAGCGGCTACGAGCAGTACTTC
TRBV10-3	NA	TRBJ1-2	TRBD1	CAISEGAGGGNYGYTF	TGTGCCATCAGTGAGGGTGCAGGGGGCGGTAACTATGGCTACACCTTC
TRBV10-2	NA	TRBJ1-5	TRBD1	CASSDHGQGSQPQHF	TGCGCCAGCAGTGACCACGGACAGGGGAGTCAGCCCCAGCATTTT